The rows below give T cell receptor beta chains drawn from one sample of a study of neurological immune-mediated disorders. TCRdb re-called the 5' RACE reads with MiXCR, one entry per CDR3 protein. The table has fewer than 65,000 distinct CDR3 sequences, 4% to 5.5% seen once; the top ten hold 2.9%. The material sequenced was PBMCs. These receptors all stem from a man aged 45-65 years with multiple sclerosis. CDR3s include the opening cysteine and the closing phenylalanine or tryptophan.

>TRBJ1-6|TRBV25-1
CASSAGDSPLNF
>TRBJ2-2|TRBV19
CASRDRGDTGELFF
>TRBJ2-5|TRBV3-1
CASSPDQETQYF
>TRBJ2-7|TRBV5-5
CASSSTKSYEQYF
>TRBJ2-1|TRBV11-3
CASSLAFPPGLANDEQFF
>TRBJ2-7|TRBV20-1
CSASNLRTDVSYEQYF
>TRBJ2-1|TRBV20-1
CSASHDLNEQFF
>TRBJ2-7|TRBV10-2
CASTDGASYEQYF
>TRBJ2-6|TRBV4-1
CASSRRGAGGANVLTF
>TRBJ1-6|TRBV25-1
CASSAAGVGSPLNF
>TRBJ1-5|TRBV20-1
CSARRMMPNQPQHF
>TRBJ1-5|TRBV20-1
CSARETGRGNQPQHF
>TRBJ2-1|TRBV5-1
CATAAGTTGGGYNEQFF
>TRBJ1-2|TRBV2
CAGGQDYGYTF
>TRBJ2-2|TRBV24-1
CATSDAGVWGELFF
>TRBJ1-6|TRBV29-1
CSVAEGSNSPLHF
>TRBJ2-3|TRBV15
CATSRVPQTSGWSTDTQYF
>TRBJ2-7|TRBV28
CASSYGTSGAPYEQYF
>TRBJ2-5|TRBV20-1
CSARPTTSGGIQETQYF
>TRBJ1-1|TRBV5-1
CASSLSTGGIFSEAFF
>TRBJ2-5|TRBV5-1
CASSLQASGGQETQYF
>TRBJ2-5|TRBV20-1
CSAGTGRETQYF
>TRBJ1-2|TRBV7-2
CASSPPRGYTF
>TRBJ2-1|TRBV21-1
CASSKPGLAPYNEQFF
>TRBJ1-2|TRBV5-1
CASSPETANYGYTF
>TRBJ1-5|TRBV28
CASSIPPELAGNQPQNF
>TRBJ2-7|TRBV21-1
CASSLDRGRVNF
>TRBJ2-1|TRBV24-1
CATKASGSTYEQFF
>TRBJ1-5|TRBV6-5
CASRKWGNNQPQHF
>TRBJ1-5|TRBV20-1
CSATRLGDRSDNQPQHF
>TRBJ2-2|TRBV10-3
CASLNPTTGELFF
>TRBJ2-7|TRBV9
CASSEGTGPYEQYF
>TRBJ2-3|TRBV20-1
CSAGDRGRDVTDTQYF
>TRBJ2-5|TRBV11-2
CASSLGPAETQYF
>TRBJ2-7|TRBV5-5
CASSSSWGLALEQYF
>TRBJ2-3|TRBV5-1
CASSFSGAEADTQYF
>TRBJ2-7|TRBV12-3/TRBV12-4
CASSLATAYTYEQYF
>TRBJ2-2|TRBV2
CASSFSRRGSGELFF
>TRBJ1-1|TRBV29-1
CRAGSNTEAFF
>TRBJ1-1|TRBV5-1
CASSFEGRTEAFF
>TRBJ1-1|TRBV5-6
CASSRRNEAFF
>TRBJ2-1|TRBV29-1
CSVVGGSVYNEQFF
>TRBJ1-2|TRBV6-6
CASSGQGGYGYTF
>TRBJ2-3|TRBV12-3/TRBV12-4
CASSIGTTDTQYF
>TRBJ2-5|TRBV4-1
CASSPLKVGVGETQYF
>TRBJ2-1|TRBV7-3
CASSPGWTRGNEQFF
>TRBJ2-1|TRBV6-5
CASSYSRLVYEQFF